This entry describes one T cell receptor (beta chain). What it recognizes is unknown. The sample is drawn from a study of human T cells and chemical hapten exposure. The study, taken as a whole, reports: It was expanded TCRs that formed significantly more large CDR3 similarity clusters than controls did. Those TCRs sitting above 1 in 1000 frequency stayed the same with DPC sensitization.

This CDR3 is built from 12 residues. With 7 bases clipped from V and 4 bases from J, the junction kept 6 bases outside the gene matches. CDR1 SQVTM and CDR2 ANQGSEA come from the germline V gene. Time point meaning: pre-sensitization, week 0. Treatment in this sample: therapeutic diphenylcyclopropenone sensitization with weekly scalp DPC. Blood sampling occurred before each patch-test application. Researchers extracted total RNA from unfractionated whole blood. MiXCR was run by TCRdb on the RACE reads, yielding one entry per CDR3 protein. The table has about 250,000 distinct CDR3 sequences, roughly 8% seen once.

Sequenced here: whole blood, sampled in connection with sensitization to the hapten diphenylcyclopropenone (DPC). This receptor was obtained from a man aged 18 to 30 with alopecia areata. Some clones in this sample may be carry-over from other donors' samples. The J gene is TRBJ1-1, the V gene TRBV29-1, with TRBD1 matching 7 bases. DNA of the CDR3: TGCAGCGAGACCACAGGGGTCACTGAAGCTTTCTTT. It translates to CSETTGVTEAFF. Full variable domain (missing parts from reference TRBV29-1 and TRBJ1-1): SAVISQKPSRDICQRGTSLTIQCQVDSQVTMMFWYRQQPGQSLTLIATANQGSEATYESGFVIDKFPISRPNLTFSTLTVSNMSPEDSSIYLCSETTGVTEAFFGQGTRLTVV.